This T cell receptor beta chain is drawn from a study of vaccination and CD4 T cells after COVID-19. Study-wide background: The convalescents included six males and four females, and among them two were Hispanic while seven were Caucasian.

In the case of this clonotype: Its specificity is unknown.

Once obtained from cultured CD4+ T cells, the DNA was sequenced using the Oncomine TCR Beta short-read assay. Genomic DNA from cultured CD4+ T cells was extracted. Each CDR3 protein is one row after TCRdb ran MiXCR on the PCR reads. The sample yields under 10,000 distinct CDR3 sequences, under 60% seen once. The germline gives CDR1 LNHNV, CDR2 YYDKDF (reference sequence). The CDR3 runs to 14 residues. Trimming took 1 base from V and 5 from J; bases not matched to a gene: 3. Treatment given: approximately nine-day PBMC culture with coronavirus spike peptide pools or control peptides (ViraFEST assay). Gathered ahead of the COVID-19 pandemic (2011-2018) were the CD4+ T cells of the unexposed donor.

The chain links TRBV15 to TRBJ1-2; TRBD1 agrees at 8 bases. Source material: CD4+ T cells from blood, cultured in vitro. This sequence was found in a human donor in good health. This chain's CDR3 is CATSRADRDYGYTF. DNA for the CDR3: TGTGCCACCAGCAGAGCGGACAGGGATTATGGCTACACCTTC.